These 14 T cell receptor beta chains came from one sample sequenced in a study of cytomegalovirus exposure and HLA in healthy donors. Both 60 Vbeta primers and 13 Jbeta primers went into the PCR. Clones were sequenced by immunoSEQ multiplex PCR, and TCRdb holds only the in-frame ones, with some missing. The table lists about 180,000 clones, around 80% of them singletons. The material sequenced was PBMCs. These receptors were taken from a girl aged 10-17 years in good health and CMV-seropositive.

The CDR3 region has the DNA TGTGCCAGCACTGGGGGGGGTAGCAATCAGCCCCAGCATTTT. This gives the protein CASTGGGSNQPQHF. This chain connects TRBV27 to TRBJ1-5; a weak D match, TRBD1 (5 bases). The germline V and J ends were trimmed by 7 bases and 0 bases, with 10 bases remaining between them. The CDR3 totals 14 residues. Germline V gene data show CDR1 as MNHEY and CDR2 as SMNVEV (reference sequence).

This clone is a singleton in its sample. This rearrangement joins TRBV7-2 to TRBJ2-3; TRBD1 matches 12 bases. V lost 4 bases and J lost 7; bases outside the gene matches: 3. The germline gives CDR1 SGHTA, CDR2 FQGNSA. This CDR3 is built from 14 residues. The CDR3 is CASSSGQGANTQYF. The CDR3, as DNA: TGTGCCAGCAGCTCGGGACAGGGGGCGAATACGCAGTATTTT.

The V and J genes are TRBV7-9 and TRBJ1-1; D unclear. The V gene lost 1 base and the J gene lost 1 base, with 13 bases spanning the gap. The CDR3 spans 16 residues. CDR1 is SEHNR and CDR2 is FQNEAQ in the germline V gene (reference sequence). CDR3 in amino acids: CASSLGGGWRNTEAFF. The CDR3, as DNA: TGTGCCAGCAGCTTAGGGGGAGGGTGGAGGAACACTGAAGCTTTCTTT.

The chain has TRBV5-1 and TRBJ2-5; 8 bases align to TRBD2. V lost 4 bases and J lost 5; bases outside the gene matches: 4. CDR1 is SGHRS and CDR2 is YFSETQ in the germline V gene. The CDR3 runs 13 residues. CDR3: CASSKGLAETQYF. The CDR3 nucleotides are TGCGCCAGCAGCAAAGGACTAGCCGAGACCCAGTACTTC.

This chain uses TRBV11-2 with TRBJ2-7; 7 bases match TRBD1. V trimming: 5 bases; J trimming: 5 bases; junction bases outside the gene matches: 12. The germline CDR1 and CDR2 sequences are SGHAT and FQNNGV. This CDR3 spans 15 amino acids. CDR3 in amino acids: CASSPSRDSTHEQYF. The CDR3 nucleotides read TGTGCCAGCAGCCCTAGCCGGGACAGTACCCACGAGCAGTACTTC.

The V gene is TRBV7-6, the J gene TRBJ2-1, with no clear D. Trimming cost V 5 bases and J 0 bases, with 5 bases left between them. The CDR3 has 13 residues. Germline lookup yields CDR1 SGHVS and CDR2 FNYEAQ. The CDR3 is CASSLSSYNEQFF. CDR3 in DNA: TGTGCCAGCAGCCTTAGCTCCTACAATGAGCAGTTCTTC.

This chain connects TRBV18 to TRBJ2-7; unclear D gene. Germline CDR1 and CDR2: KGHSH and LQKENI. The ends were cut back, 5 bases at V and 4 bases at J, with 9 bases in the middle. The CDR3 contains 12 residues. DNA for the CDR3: TGTGCCAGCTCAACGGAGAATTACGAGCAGTACTTC. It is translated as CASSTENYEQYF.

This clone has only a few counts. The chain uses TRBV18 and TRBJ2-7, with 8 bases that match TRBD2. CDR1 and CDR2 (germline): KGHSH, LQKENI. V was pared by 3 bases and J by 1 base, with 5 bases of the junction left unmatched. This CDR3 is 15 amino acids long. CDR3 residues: CASSPNGGGSYEQYF. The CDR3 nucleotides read TGTGCCAGCTCACCTAACGGGGGGGGATCCTACGAGCAGTACTTC. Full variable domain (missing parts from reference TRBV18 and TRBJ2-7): NAGVMQNPRHLVRRRGQEARLRCSPMKGHSHVYWYRQLPEEGLKFMVYLQKENIIDESGMPKERFSAEFPKEGPSILRIQQVVRGDSAAYFCASSPNGGGSYEQYFGPGTRLTVT.

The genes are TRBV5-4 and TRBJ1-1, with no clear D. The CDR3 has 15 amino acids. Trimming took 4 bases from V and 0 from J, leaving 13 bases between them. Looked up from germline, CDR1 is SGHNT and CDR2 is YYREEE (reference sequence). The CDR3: CASSKGGSLNTEAFF. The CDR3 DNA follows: TGTGCCAGCAGCAAGGGAGGGAGTTTGAACACTGAAGCTTTCTTT.

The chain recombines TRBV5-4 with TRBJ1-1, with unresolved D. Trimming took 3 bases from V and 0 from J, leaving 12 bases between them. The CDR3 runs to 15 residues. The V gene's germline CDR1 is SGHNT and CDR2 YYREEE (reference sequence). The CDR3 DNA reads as TGTGCCAGCAGCTCGAATCTCGAGATGAACACTGAAGCTTTCTTT. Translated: CASSSNLEMNTEAFF. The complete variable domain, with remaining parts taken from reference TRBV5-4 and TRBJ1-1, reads ETGVTQSPTHLIKTRGQQVTLRCSSQSGHNTVSWYQQALGQGPQFIFQYYREEENGRGNFPPRFSGLQFPNYSSELNVNALELDDSALYLCASSSNLEMNTEAFFGQGTRLTVV.

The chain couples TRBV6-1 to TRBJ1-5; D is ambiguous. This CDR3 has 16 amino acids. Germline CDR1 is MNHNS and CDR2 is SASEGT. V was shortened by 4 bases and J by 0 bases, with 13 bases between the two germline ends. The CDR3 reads CASSAPAGYSNQPQHF. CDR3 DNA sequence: TGTGCCAGCAGTGCCCCCGCGGGCTATAGCAATCAGCCCCAGCATTTT.

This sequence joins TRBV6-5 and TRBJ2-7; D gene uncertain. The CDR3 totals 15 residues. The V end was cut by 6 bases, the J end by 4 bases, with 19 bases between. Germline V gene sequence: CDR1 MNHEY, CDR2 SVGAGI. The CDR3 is CASRSLPESLYEQYF. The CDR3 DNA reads TGTGCCAGCAGGTCCTTGCCTGAGTCTCTTTACGAGCAGTACTTC.

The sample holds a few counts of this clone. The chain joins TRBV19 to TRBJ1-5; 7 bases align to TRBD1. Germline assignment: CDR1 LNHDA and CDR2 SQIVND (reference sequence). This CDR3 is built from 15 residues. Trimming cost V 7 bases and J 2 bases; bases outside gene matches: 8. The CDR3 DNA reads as TGTGCCAGTACCCTAGGGGACAGACGCAATCAGCCCCAGCATTTT. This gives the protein CASTLGDRRNQPQHF.

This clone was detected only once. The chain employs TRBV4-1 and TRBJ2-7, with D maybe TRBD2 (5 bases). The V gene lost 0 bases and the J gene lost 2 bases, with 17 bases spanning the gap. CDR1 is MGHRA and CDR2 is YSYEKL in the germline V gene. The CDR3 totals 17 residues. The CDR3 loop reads CASSQDLPSRGAYEQYF. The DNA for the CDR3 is TGCGCCAGCAGCCAAGATCTACCTAGCCGTGGCGCCTACGAGCAGTACTTC.